Presented here are 26 T cell receptor beta chains from one specimen sequenced in a study of blood T cells in healthy people across ages. Combining a sample-barcoded 5' primer with a J-beta primer mix, a second PCR ran for about 7 to 11 cycles. TCRdb processed the 5' RACE reads anew with MiXCR; each CDR3 protein has one entry. This table holds over a million distinct CDR3 sequences, under 30% found once. These data were also reused for a study on T cells of mothers and their children.

Material: blood. The receptors originated from a girl aged 2 to 10 in good health.

This sequence joins TRBV11-2 and TRBJ1-1, with unresolved D. There are 16 residues in the CDR3. Germline CDR1 reads SGHAT; CDR2 reads FQNNGV. The CDR3 DNA reads TGTGCAGGTGCCAGCCGCCCCCTGGACCTTAACACTGAAGCTTTCTTT. Translated, it gives CAGASRPLDLNTEAFF.

A remark on this clonotype: Relative to the germline gene, one junction end is altered; a read error may explain this. This sequence joins TRBV29-1 and TRBJ2-2, with 11 positions matching TRBD2. The CDR3 consists of 14 residues. Germline V gene lookup returns CDR1 SQVTM and CDR2 ANQGSEA. The CDR3 region has the DNA TGCAGCGTTACTAGCGGGAGTGCCACCGGGGAGCTGGTTTTT. Protein: CSVTSGSATGELVF.

This clonotype has more than one count but fewer than ten. The V and J genes are TRBV13 and TRBJ2-7, with D hard to call. The V gene's germline CDR1 is PRHDT and CDR2 FYEKMQ (reference sequence). CDR3 length equals 14 residues. V was shortened by 4 bases and J by 0 bases, with 10 bases between the two germline ends. The CDR3 DNA reads as TGTGCCAGCAGCTCCCTCGGTACCTCCTACGAGCAGTACTTC. Encoded protein: CASSSLGTSYEQYF. Based on the CDR3 plus reference TRBV13 and TRBJ2-7, the full variable domain is AAGVIQSPRHLIKEKRETATLKCYPIPRHDTVYWYQQGPGQDPQFLISFYEKMQSDKGSIPDRFSAQQFSDYHSELNMSSLELGDSALYFCASSSLGTSYEQYFGPGTRLTVT.

The chain uses TRBV5-5 and TRBJ2-2; no firm D call. Per germline, CDR1 SGHKS and CDR2 YYEKEE (reference sequence). V lost 0 bases, J lost 1 base, and 19 bases lay in between. The CDR3 is 19 residues long. The CDR3 loop is CASSLGIRSALRNTGELFF. The CDR3, as DNA: TGTGCCAGCAGCTTGGGGATTCGGAGCGCCCTGAGGAACACCGGGGAGCTGTTTTTT.

J is TRBJ2-3 and V is TRBV6-1; TRBD2 agrees at 14 bases. CDR1 MNHNS and CDR2 SASEGT come from the germline V gene. The CDR3 length is 15 residues. The J segment lost 4 bases and the V segment lost 4 bases, leaving 1 base of the junction unmatched. CDR3 coding DNA: TGTGCCAGCAGTGGACTAGCGGGAGGGCCAGATACGCAGTATTTT. This encodes CASSGLAGGPDTQYF.

The chain couples TRBV5-1 to TRBJ2-1; no firm D call. Germline CDR1 and CDR2: SGHRS and YFSETQ. The CDR3 has 11 residues. V shed 6 bases and J shed 8 bases, with 9 bases lying between them. The CDR3 DNA reads as TGCGCCAGCATGGTTGGCTATGAGCAGTTCTTC. This sequence encodes CASMVGYEQFF.

Only a few counts were recorded for this clonotype. This sequence joins TRBV4-3 and TRBJ1-5, with a possible D match to TRBD1 (6 bases). The CDR3 sequence is 17 residues long. Germline V gives CDR1 LGHNA, CDR2 YSLEER. V lost 1 base and J 0 bases, leaving 13 bases between the germline ends. The CDR3 reads CASSQGVGGGSNQPQHF. The CDR3, as DNA: TGCGCCAGCAGCCAAGGGGTCGGGGGCGGTAGCAATCAGCCCCAGCATTTT.

The rearrangement links TRBV12-3 or TRBV12-4 to TRBJ2-3; D gene unclear. V dropped 11 bases and J dropped 1 base, with 10 bases sitting between them. The CDR3 length is 12 residues. CDR3 sequence: CADTWGTDTQYF. The DNA of the CDR3 is TGTGCCGACACGTGGGGCACAGATACGCAGTATTTT.

In DNA form, the CDR3 reads TGTGCCAGCATGAGGAATACCTTGAACACTGAAGCTTTCTTT. Encoded protein: CASMRNTLNTEAFF. This chain connects TRBV2 to TRBJ1-1; D gene ambiguous. The CDR3 extends over 14 amino acids. V gave up 7 bases and J gave up 0 bases, with 12 bases separating them. CDR1 and CDR2 from the germline V gene are SNHLY and FYNNEI.

This clonotype has a handful of counts. The chain joins TRBV7-2 to TRBJ2-5; 8 bases fit TRBD2. Germline V gene lookup returns CDR1 SGHTA and CDR2 FQGNSA. Trimming removed 2 bases from V and 5 bases from J; junction bases left unmatched: 4. The CDR3 has 14 residues. In DNA, the CDR3 is TGTGCCAGCAGCTTATTCGGGGGGGAGGAGACCCAGTACTTC. It encodes CASSLFGGEETQYF. Full variable domain (rest looked up from reference TRBV7-2 and TRBJ2-5): GAGVSQSPSNKVTEKGKDVELRCDPISGHTALYWYRQSLGQGLEFLIYFQGNSAPDKSGLPSDRFSAERTGGSVSTLTIQRTQQEDSAVYLCASSLFGGEETQYFGPGTRLLVL.

The genes are TRBV6-2 or TRBV6-3 and TRBJ1-1; a possible D gene is TRBD1 (6 bases). V was trimmed by 2 bases and J by 5 bases, leaving 12 bases between them. Germline assignment: CDR1 MNHEY and CDR2 SVGEGT. There are 14 residues in the CDR3. This chain's CDR3 is CASSYGGSGTEAFF. DNA for the CDR3: TGTGCCAGCAGTTACGGGGGCTCTGGAACTGAAGCTTTCTTT.

This clonotype was observed a handful of times. Compared with germline, one end of the junction differs, possibly owing to a read error. The chain carries TRBV7-7 and TRBJ2-7, with 9 nucleotides matching TRBD2. The assigned J gene may be wrong: the sequence end matches TRBJ2-1 better. Germline CDR1 SSHAT, CDR2 FNYEAQ (reference sequence). CDR3 length equals 15 residues. In DNA, the CDR3 is TGTGCTAGCAGCTTAGTAGCGGGAGAAGTAGGCGAGCAGTTCTTC. It encodes CASSLVAGEVGEQFF.

This clonotype was seen repeatedly, ten times or more. The V and J genes are TRBV28 and TRBJ2-3; possible D gene TRBD2, 5 bases. In germline, CDR1 is MDHEN, CDR2 SYDVKM. The CDR3 contains 13 residues. Trimming took off 7 bases at V and 0 bases at J, with 8 bases between the two ends. The chain's CDR3 is CASMRVSTDTQYF. The DNA for the CDR3 is TGTGCCAGCATGAGGGTTAGCACAGATACGCAGTATTTT.

The rearrangement links TRBV3-1 to TRBJ2-5; possibly TRBD2 for D (6 bases). Per the germline V gene, CDR1 is LGHDT and CDR2 is YNNKEL (reference sequence). V was shortened by 5 bases and J by 11 bases, with 21 bases between the two germline ends. The CDR3 has 14 residues. This CDR3 is CASSYRGDQGEQYF. The CDR3, as DNA: TGTGCCAGCAGCTACCGCGGGGACCAAGGGGAGCAGTACTTC.

This clonotype was seen only a few times. The CDR3: CASSLVREQTQYF. DNA for the CDR3: TGTGCCAGCAGCTTAGTCAGGGAACAGACCCAGTACTTC. This chain connects TRBV7-8 to TRBJ2-5; tentative D call: TRBD1 (5 bases). Germline V gene data show CDR1 as SGHVS and CDR2 as FQNEAQ. The CDR3 loop spans 13 amino acids. Between the trimmed V and J ends, which lost 1 base and 6 bases, there was a span of 9 bases.

The sample holds a few counts of this clonotype. This chain joins TRBV5-5 and TRBJ2-7; D may be TRBD1 (6 bases). The CDR3 has 16 residues. CDR1 and CDR2 from the germline V gene are SGHKS and YYEKEE (reference sequence). Trimming left V 1 base short and J 1 base short, with 15 bases between. The CDR3 nucleotides read TGTGCCAGCAGCTTGACCTCCTGGGACAATTCCTACGAGCAGTACTTC. Translated, it gives CASSLTSWDNSYEQYF.

This clonotype was seen a handful of times. V and J are TRBV29-1 and TRBJ2-7, with 8 bases fitting TRBD2. The CDR3 is made up of 15 amino acids. The germline CDR1 and CDR2 sequences are SQVTM and ANQGSEA. V was clipped by 5 bases and J by 0 bases; unmatched bases: 9. DNA of the CDR3: TGCAGCGTTTTAATTTTAGCGGGATCCTCCTACGAGCAGTACTTC. It encodes CSVLILAGSSYEQYF.

The J gene is TRBJ1-4, the V gene TRBV20-1; 8 positions match TRBD1. V trimming: 6 bases; J trimming: 6 bases; junction bases outside the gene matches: 12. From germline, CDR1 is DFQATT and CDR2 SNEGSKA (reference sequence). The CDR3 covers 15 residues. Written as DNA, the CDR3 is TGCAGTGCCAAGAACTTCAGGGGGCGAGATGAAAAACTGTTTTTT. It yields the protein CSAKNFRGRDEKLFF.

This clonotype appeared a few times. CDR3: CASSLRRQEQFF. The CDR3 DNA reads as TGTGCCAGCAGCTTAAGGCGTCAGGAGCAGTTCTTC. The rearrangement uses TRBV7-2 and TRBJ2-1, with unresolved D. Trimming took 2 bases from V and 10 from J, leaving 9 bases between them. Germline values: CDR1 SGHTA, CDR2 FQGNSA. The CDR3 length is 12 residues.

The rearrangement joins TRBV7-9 to TRBJ2-5; 8 bases align to TRBD2. The junction had 9 bases not matched to a gene; V was cut back by 4 bases and J by 5 bases. CDR1 and CDR2 from the germline V gene are SEHNR and FQNEAQ (reference sequence). The length of the CDR3 is 15 residues. The DNA of the CDR3 is TGTGCCAGCAGCTCGCTTATGTCTAGCGGGGAGACCCAGTACTTC. This gives the protein CASSSLMSSGETQYF.

The chain couples TRBV4-3 to TRBJ1-1, with TRBD1 matching 8 bases. CDR3 length: 16 residues. Germline values: CDR1 LGHNA, CDR2 YSLEER. With 4 bases clipped from V and 0 bases from J, the junction kept 7 bases outside the gene matches. This CDR3 reads CASSRGRTGMNTEAFF. CDR3 DNA: TGCGCCAGCAGCCGTGGTCGGACAGGGATGAACACTGAAGCTTTCTTT.

Of note for this clonotype: Given the absence of the conserved phenylalanine or tryptophan at the CDR3 end, a read error is likely. This chain connects TRBV9 to TRBJ2-7; D unclear. The CDR3 spans 13 residues. V was trimmed by 5 bases and J by 2 bases, leaving 11 bases between them. Germline V gives CDR1 SGDLS, CDR2 YYNGEE. CDR3 protein: CASSPQGTYEQYL. The CDR3 DNA reads TGTGCCAGCAGTCCCCAAGGGACCTACGAGCAGTACCTC.

V and J are TRBV12-3 or TRBV12-4 and TRBJ1-2; D gene ambiguous. This CDR3 has 12 residues. Trimming pared 2 bases from V and 7 bases from J, leaving 8 bases between. The CDR3 loop is CASSLTPFGYTF. CDR3 sequence (DNA): TGTGCCAGCAGTTTAACCCCCTTTGGCTACACCTTC.

The genes are TRBV20-1 and TRBJ2-1, with TRBD1 identical over 9 bases. Germline V gene data show CDR1 as DFQATT and CDR2 as SNEGSKA (reference sequence). The length of the CDR3 is 13 residues. Trimming removed 2 bases from V and 6 bases from J; junction bases left unmatched: 2. For the CDR3, the DNA is TGCAGTGCTAGAATACAGGGGGCCAATGAGCAGTTCTTC. This gives the protein CSARIQGANEQFF.

The chain links TRBV20-1 to TRBJ2-5; 10 bases are a match to TRBD2. The J call is in doubt because the DNA end fits TRBJ2-7 better. Germline V CDR1 and CDR2: DFQATT, SNEGSKA (reference sequence). The CDR3 is 14 residues long. The chain's CDR3 is CSARAGLADYEQYF. CDR3 DNA sequence: TGCAGTGCTAGAGCTGGACTAGCGGATTACGAGCAGTACTTC.

The chain links TRBV7-9 to TRBJ2-5, with D unresolved. The J call may be incorrect, as the DNA end agrees better with TRBJ2-1. In germline, CDR1 is SEHNR, CDR2 FQNEAQ (reference sequence). The CDR3 has 14 residues. The CDR3 region is CASSLDPSHNEQFF. CDR3 nucleotide sequence: TGTGCCAGCAGCTTAGACCCATCCCACAATGAGCAGTTCTTC.